This T cell receptor (beta chain) came from a study of response to subunit inactivated influenza vaccine. Whole-study findings and limits: Every seasonal influenza vaccination brings in few new T cells, the authors suggested.

TCRdb redid the calling of the RT-PCR reads with MiXCR, one entry per CDR3 protein. The sample lists about 170,000 distinct CDR3 sequences, about 10% occurring once. This clonotype was seen many times. Its target is unknown. The CDR3 sequence is 13 residues long. The germline gives CDR1 SQVTM, CDR2 ANQGSEA. V was cut by 2 bases and J by 9 bases, with 14 bases left in between. The chain is built from TRBV29-1 and TRBJ2-1; D call uncertain. The sample here was CD8+ T cells sorted from PBMCs, taken roughly 24 months after vaccination. The sequence came from a man between 50 and 69 years old who received an inactivated influenza vaccine. The CDR3 is CSVEILGLGEQFF. DNA of the CDR3: TGCAGCGTTGAAATCCTGGGGTTAGGTGAGCAGTTCTTC.